What follows are 5 T cell receptor beta chains derived from one specimen sequenced in a study of T cells in Graves' hyperthyroidism and ophthalmopathy. TCR beta CDR3 regions were amplified from RNA. Primed by the HTBI set, a first-round RT-PCR was run on the TCR CDR3. MiXCR, run by TCRdb on the multiplex PCR reads, gives a single entry per CDR3 protein. The repertoire consists of around 270,000 distinct CDR3 sequences, with roughly 19% occurring once and the leading ten covering roughly 40%. The sample comprised blood. The receptor set was obtained from a man aged 45 to 65 with Graves' ophthalmopathy.

This clonotype has more than one count but fewer than ten. V gene TRBV10-3 combines with J gene TRBJ2-5, with TRBD2 matching over 7 bases. With V trimmed by 0 bases and J by 6 bases, 16 bases remained unmatched. The CDR3 contains 18 residues. Germline values: CDR1 ENHRY, CDR2 SYGVKD. CDR3 loop: CAISESPMDGEAGQTQYF. As DNA, the CDR3 is TGTGCCATCAGTGAGTCCCCGATGGACGGGGAAGCGGGGCAGACCCAGTACTTC.

This clonotype appeared many times. The rearrangement joins TRBV18 to TRBJ1-1; D unclear. Germline V gives CDR1 KGHSH, CDR2 LQKENI. V was clipped by 2 bases and J by 2 bases, with 9 bases between them. The CDR3 is made up of 14 amino acids. The CDR3 region is CASSPEILNTEAFF. The CDR3 bases are TGTGCCAGCTCACCAGAGATATTAAACACTGAAGCTTTCTTT.

The J gene is TRBJ1-5, the V gene TRBV19, with 12 bases identical to TRBD1. The CDR3 spans 18 residues. After removal of 3 bases from V and 2 bases from J, the junction contained 8 bases not matched to a gene. Germline V CDR1 and CDR2: LNHDA, SQIVND (reference sequence). CDR3 in amino acids: CASSMPPGQGAGNQPQHF. The CDR3, as DNA: TGTGCCAGTAGTATGCCCCCGGGACAGGGGGCAGGCAATCAGCCCCAGCATTTT. Looking up the rest from reference TRBV19 and TRBJ1-5 gives the full variable domain: DGGITQSPKYLFRKEGQNVTLSCEQNLNHDAMYWYRQDPGQGLRLIYYSQIVNDFQKGDIAEGYSVSREKKESFPLTVTSAQKNPTAFYLCASSMPPGQGAGNQPQHFGDGTRLSIL.

This clonotype came up many times. The CDR3 spells CASSLNGQGAGVPDTQYF. The CDR3, as DNA: TGTGCCAGCAGCTTAAATGGACAGGGGGCCGGGGTACCAGATACGCAGTATTTT. The rearrangement links TRBV7-3 to TRBJ2-3, with 11 bases that match TRBD1. V lost 1 base to trimming and J lost 4 bases; unmatched junction nucleotides: 10. The CDR3 length is 18 residues. Germline CDR1 is SGHTA and CDR2 is FQGTGA.

The chain has TRBV7-9 and TRBJ2-7, with 10 bases matching TRBD2. With 3 bases clipped from V and 6 bases from J, the junction kept 5 bases outside the gene matches. CDR3 length equals 14 residues. The germline CDR1 and CDR2 sequences are SEHNR and FQNEAQ (reference sequence). The CDR3 region is CASSFGQREGEQYF. DNA for the CDR3: TGTGCCAGCAGCTTCGGCCAGCGGGAGGGCGAGCAGTACTTC.